The present entry profiles one T cell receptor (beta chain) with its context. The data derive from a study of CD8+ T cells in alopecia areata. Following RNA extraction, reverse transcription yielded cDNA that acted as the sequencing template. Assay used: immunoSEQ multiplex PCR; TCRdb lists only in-frame clones, some missing. This sample has over 200,000 clones, with approximately 52% found just once. Germline V lookup: CDR1 SQVTM, CDR2 ANQGSEA. V lost 7 bases, J lost 6 bases, and 20 bases lay in between. The CDR3 totals 14 residues. In alopecia areata patients, both lesional scalp punch biopsies and peripheral blood were collected.

Sample: CD4+ T cells sorted from blood, taken at week 0. This chain links TRBV29-1 with TRBJ2-3; maybe TRBD2 (6 bases). This clonotype was obtained from a human donor with alopecia areata. Here the CDR3 reads CSAPSAGWGDTQYF. The CDR3 region has the DNA TGCAGCGCCCCATCGGCGGGATGGGGGGATACGCAGTATTTT.